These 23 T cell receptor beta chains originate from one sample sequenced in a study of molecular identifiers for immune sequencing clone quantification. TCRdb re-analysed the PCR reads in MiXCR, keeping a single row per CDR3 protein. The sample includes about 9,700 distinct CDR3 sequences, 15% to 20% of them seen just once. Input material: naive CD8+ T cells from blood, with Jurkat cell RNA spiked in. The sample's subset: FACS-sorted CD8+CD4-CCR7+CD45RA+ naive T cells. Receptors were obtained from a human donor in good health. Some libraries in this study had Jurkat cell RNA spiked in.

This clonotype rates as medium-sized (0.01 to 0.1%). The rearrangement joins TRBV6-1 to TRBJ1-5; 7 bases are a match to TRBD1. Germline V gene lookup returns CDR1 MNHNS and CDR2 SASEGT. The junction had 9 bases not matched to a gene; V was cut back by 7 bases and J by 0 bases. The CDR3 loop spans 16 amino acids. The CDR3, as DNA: TGTGCCAGCACCCTATGGGGGGACAGTAGCAATCAGCCCCAGCATTTT. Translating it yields CASTLWGDSSNQPQHF.

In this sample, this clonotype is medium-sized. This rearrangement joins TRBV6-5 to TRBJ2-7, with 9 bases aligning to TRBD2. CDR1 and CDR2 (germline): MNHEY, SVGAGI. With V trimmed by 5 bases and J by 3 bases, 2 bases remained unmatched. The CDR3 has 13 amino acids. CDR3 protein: CASSVAGVYEQYF. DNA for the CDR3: TGTGCCAGCAGTGTAGCGGGAGTCTACGAGCAGTACTTC.

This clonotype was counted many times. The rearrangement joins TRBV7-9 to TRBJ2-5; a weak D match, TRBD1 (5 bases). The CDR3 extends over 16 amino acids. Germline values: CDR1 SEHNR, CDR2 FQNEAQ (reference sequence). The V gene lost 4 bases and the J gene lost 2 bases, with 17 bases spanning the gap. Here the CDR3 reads CASSSPFGAIQETQYF. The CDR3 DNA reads TGTGCCAGCAGCTCCCCCTTTGGGGCTATTCAAGAGACCCAGTACTTC.

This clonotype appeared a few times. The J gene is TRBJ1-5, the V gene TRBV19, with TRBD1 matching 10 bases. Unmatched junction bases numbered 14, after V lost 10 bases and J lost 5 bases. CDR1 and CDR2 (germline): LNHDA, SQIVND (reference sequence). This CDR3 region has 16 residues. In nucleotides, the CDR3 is TGTGCCACTACTTTAGTGGGGACAGGGGTCGATCAGCCCCAGCATTTT. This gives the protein CATTLVGTGVDQPQHF.

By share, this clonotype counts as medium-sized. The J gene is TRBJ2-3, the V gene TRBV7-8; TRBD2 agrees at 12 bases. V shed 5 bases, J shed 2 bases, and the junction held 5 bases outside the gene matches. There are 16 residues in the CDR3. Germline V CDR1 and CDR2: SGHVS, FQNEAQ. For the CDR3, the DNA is TGTGCCAGCAGCCCGCTAGCGGGAGGGTTCACAGATACGCAGTATTTT. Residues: CASSPLAGGFTDTQYF.

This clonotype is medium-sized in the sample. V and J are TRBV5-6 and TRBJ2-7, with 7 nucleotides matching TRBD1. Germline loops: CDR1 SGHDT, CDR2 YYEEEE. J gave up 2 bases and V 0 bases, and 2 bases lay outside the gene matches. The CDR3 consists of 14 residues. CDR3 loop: CASSLGTGAYEQYF. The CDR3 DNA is TGTGCCAGCAGCTTGGGGACAGGAGCCTACGAGCAGTACTTC.

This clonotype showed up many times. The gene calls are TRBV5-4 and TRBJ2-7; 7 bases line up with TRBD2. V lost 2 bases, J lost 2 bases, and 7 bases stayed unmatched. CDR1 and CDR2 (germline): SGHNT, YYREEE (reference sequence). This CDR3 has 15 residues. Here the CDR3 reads CASSFAPGGAYEQYF. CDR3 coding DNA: TGTGCCAGCAGCTTTGCCCCGGGAGGAGCCTACGAGCAGTACTTC.

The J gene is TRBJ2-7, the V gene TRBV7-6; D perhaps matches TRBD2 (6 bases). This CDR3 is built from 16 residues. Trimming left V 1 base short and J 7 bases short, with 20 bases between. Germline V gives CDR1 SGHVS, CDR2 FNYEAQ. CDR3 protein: CASSLGAVGLGGEQYF. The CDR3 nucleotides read TGTGCCAGCAGCTTAGGAGCAGTTGGTCTTGGGGGGGAGCAGTACTTC. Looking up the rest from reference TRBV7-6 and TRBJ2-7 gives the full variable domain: GAGVSQSPRYKVTKRGQDVALRCDPISGHVSLYWYRQALGQGPEFLTYFNYEAQQDKSGLPNDRFSAERPEGSISTLTIQRTEQRDSAMYRCASSLGAVGLGGEQYFGPGTRLTVT.

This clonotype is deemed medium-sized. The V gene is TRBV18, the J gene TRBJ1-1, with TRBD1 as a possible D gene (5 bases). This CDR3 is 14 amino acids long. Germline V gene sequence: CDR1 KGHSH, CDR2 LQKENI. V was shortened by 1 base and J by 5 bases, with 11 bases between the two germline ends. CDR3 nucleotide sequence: TGTGCCAGCTCACCACAGGGACCGCCGACTGAAGCTTTCTTT. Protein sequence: CASSPQGPPTEAFF.

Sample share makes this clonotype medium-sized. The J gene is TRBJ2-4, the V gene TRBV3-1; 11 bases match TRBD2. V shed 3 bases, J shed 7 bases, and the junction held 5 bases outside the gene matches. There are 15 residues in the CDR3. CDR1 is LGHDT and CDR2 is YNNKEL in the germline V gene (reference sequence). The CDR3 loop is CASSHTSGRLNIQYF. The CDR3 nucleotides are TGTGCCAGCAGCCACACTAGCGGGAGATTGAACATTCAGTACTTC.

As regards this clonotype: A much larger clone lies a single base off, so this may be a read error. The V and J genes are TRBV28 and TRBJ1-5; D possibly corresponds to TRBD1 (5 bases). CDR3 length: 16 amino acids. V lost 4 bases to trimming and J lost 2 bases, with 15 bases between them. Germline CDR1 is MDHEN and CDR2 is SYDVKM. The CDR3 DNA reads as TGTGCCAGCAGTTCCATGTGGTGGGACGGCAATCAGCCCCAGCATTTT. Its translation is CASSSMWWDGNQPQHF. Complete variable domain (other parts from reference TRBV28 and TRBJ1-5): DVKVTQSSRYLVKRTGEKVFLECVQDMDHENMFWYRQDPGLGLRLIYFSYDVKMKEKGDIPEGYSVSREKKERFSLILESASTNQTSMYLCASSSMWWDGNQPQHFGDGTRLSIL.

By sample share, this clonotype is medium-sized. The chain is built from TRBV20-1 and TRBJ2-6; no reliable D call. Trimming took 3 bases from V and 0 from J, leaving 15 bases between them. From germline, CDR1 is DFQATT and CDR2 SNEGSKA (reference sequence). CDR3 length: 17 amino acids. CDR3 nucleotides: TGCAGTGCTAGCCCCCCCGTGGCTGTCTCTGGGGCCAACGTCCTGACTTTC. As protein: CSASPPVAVSGANVLTF.

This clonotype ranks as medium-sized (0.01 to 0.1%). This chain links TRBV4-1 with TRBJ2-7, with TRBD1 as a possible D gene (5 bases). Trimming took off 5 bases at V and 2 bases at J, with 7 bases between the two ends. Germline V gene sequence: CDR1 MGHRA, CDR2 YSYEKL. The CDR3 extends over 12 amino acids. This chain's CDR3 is CASSKGAYEQYF. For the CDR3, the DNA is TGCGCCAGCAGCAAAGGGGCCTACGAGCAGTACTTC.

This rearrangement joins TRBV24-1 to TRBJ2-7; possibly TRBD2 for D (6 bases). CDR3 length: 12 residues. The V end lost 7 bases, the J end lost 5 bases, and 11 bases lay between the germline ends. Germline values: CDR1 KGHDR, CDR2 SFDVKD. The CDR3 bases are TGTGCCACCAGGGGGGGAGTCCACGAGCAGTACTTC. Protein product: CATRGGVHEQYF.

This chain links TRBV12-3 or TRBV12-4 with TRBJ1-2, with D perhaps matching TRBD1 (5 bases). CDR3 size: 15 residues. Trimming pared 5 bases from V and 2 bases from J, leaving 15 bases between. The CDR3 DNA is TGTGCCAGCAGTCTTCAGGGTCTCCTCAACTATGGCTACACCTTC. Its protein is CASSLQGLLNYGYTF.

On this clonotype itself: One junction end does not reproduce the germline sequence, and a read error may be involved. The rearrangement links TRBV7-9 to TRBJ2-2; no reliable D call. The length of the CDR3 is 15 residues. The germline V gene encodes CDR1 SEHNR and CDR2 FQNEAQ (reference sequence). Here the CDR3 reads CASSSRMGNTGELFF. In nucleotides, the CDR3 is TGCGCCAGCAGCTCGCGGATGGGGAACACCGGGGAGCTGTTTTTT.

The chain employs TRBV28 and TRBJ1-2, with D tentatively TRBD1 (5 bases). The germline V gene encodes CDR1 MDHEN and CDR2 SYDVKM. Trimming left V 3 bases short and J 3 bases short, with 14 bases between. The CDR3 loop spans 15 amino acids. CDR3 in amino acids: CASSFGRGFDYGYTF. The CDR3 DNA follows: TGTGCCAGCAGTTTCGGAAGGGGCTTCGACTATGGCTACACCTTC.

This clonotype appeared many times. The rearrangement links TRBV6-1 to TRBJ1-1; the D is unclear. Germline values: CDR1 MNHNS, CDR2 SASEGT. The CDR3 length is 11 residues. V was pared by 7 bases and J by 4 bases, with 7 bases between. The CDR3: CASTMGTEAFF. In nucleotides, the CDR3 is TGTGCCAGCACCATGGGCACTGAAGCTTTCTTT.

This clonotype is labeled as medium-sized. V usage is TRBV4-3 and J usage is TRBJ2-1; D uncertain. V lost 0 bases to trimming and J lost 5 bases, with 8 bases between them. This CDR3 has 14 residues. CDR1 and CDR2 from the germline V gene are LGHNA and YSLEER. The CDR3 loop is CASSQDWADNEQFF. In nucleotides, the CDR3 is TGCGCCAGCAGCCAAGATTGGGCCGACAATGAGCAGTTCTTC.

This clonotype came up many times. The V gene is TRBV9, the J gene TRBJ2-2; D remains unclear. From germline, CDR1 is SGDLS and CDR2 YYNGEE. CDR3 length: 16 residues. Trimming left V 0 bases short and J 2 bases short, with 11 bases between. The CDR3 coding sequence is TGTGCCAGCAGCGTAGTTGCGACCCGCAACACCGGGGAGCTGTTTTTT. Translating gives CASSVVATRNTGELFF.

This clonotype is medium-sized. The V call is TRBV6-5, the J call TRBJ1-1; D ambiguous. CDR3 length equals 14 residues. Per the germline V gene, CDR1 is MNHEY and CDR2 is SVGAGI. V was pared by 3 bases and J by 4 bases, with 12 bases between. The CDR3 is CASSYAPAGTEAFF. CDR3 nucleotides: TGTGCCAGCAGTTATGCCCCCGCGGGCACTGAAGCTTTCTTT.

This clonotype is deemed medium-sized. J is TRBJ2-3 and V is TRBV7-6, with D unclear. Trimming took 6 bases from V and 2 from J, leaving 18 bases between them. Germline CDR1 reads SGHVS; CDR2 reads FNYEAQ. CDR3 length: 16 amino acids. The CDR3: CASSLTAPHITDTQYF. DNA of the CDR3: TGTGCCAGCAGTTTGACGGCACCTCACATCACAGATACGCAGTATTTT.

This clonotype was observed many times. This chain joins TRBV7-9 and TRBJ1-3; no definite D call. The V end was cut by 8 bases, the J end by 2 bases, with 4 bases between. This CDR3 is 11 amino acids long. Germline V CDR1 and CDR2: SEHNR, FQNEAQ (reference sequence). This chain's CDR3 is CASGTGNTIYF. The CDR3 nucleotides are TGTGCCAGCGGAACTGGAAACACCATATATTTT.